The sample holds a few counts of the clone carrying this TCR beta chain. What it recognizes is unknown. The CDR3 totals 17 residues. With V trimmed by 6 bases and J by 4 bases, 9 bases remained unmatched. These data come from a study of early T cells in non-severe SARS-CoV-2 infection. Study overall: The chains were unpaired, and the sequenced material was bulk RNA from unsorted whole blood.

Individual cDNA molecules received unique molecular identifiers during library preparation. TCRdb reprocessed the 5' RACE reads with MiXCR, giving one entry per CDR3 protein. This sample has 60,000 to 65,000 distinct CDR3 sequences, with approximately 9.2% found just once. Whole-study findings and limits: Matches to VDJdb favored anti-spike CD8 responses and missed private and CD4 specificities.

The chain uses TRBV12-3 or TRBV12-4 and TRBJ2-3, with 14 bases identical to TRBD2. The sample consisted of whole blood, taken at baseline. The receptor was derived from an adult who was a healthcare worker with PCR-confirmed SARS-CoV-2 infection or an uninfected control (not recorded which). In DNA form, the CDR3 reads TGTGCCAGCAGCGGGGGGACTAGCGGGAGATTGGCAGATACGCAGTATTTT. It specifies CASSGGTSGRLADTQYF.